This TCR beta chain was captured by sequencing in a study of blood T cell repertoires in COVID-19 (dated by TCRdb to 2018 to 2020). Regarding the research as a whole: Samples covering the acute and convalescent phases of COVID-19 were provided by collaborators in the United States, Italy and Spain. Where HLA class I and class II types were available, the types were taken from metadata supplied by the sample provider, not from assay-based typing. A freely available public database, intended as a resource for researchers studying the immune response to SARS-CoV-2, is where the repertoires were released. Sample metadata almost always included a de-identified subject ID, COVID-19 status, age in years and sex. Samples came from the ongoing ImmuneRACE study (first 160 participants) plus 1,254 subjects from 6 global collaborators. Subjects who had been exposed to COVID-19, were actively infected with it, or had recovered from it provided the deeply sampled blood TCRbeta repertoires that made up the dataset. The material from the prospective study consisted of cDNA or gDNA derived from T cells, B-cell-depleted T cells, or PBMCs.

The V end loses 0 bases and the J end loses 2 bases, and a stretch of 12 bases separates them. Counted from cysteine to phenylalanine, this CDR3 has 15 amino acids. Left in the record is the CDR3 DNA by itself, 45 bases read in frame from the first base. CDR1 and CDR2 (GTSNPN, SVGIG) derive from the germline V gene (reference sequence). One collaborating source in Seattle enrolled patients during active infection and followed them longitudinally through the course of disease. The collaborating institutions used their own protocols to collect whole blood in K2EDTA tubes. For TCRbeta analysis, collaborators shipped samples in one of three forms: frozen whole blood, isolated PBMCs, or DNA extracted from either of those sample types. This clone was seen just once. No antigen is known for it. No base quality information exists; no much larger clone differs at one position. Paper-wide results and their limitations: How much clinical and demographic metadata was included differed by source and by participant, and the metadata was provided uncurated.

TCRbeta CDR3 regions were amplified from genomic DNA using the immunoSEQ Assay, a bias-controlled multiplex PCR. The study's processing was this. Within the assay, amplification of reference gene primers was used to estimate how many nucleated cells each sample contained. To quantify the absolute abundance of each unique TCRbeta CDR3 rearrangement, sequence reads were collapsed and filtered. For each sample, productive Simpson clonality was calculated as the square root of Simpson's diversity index across productive rearrangements. TCRdb holds this immuneACCESS table with in-frame rearrangements only. Some clones are missing; in checked studies, unresolved V genes explain under half, and the rest has no known cause. V and J calls and clone size follow that table, whereas D and trimming were derived from the DNA. The sample includes around 61,000 clones, with nearly 90% observed a single time. Around 40% of the sample is in the top ten clones.

The rearranged chain carries TRBV30 and TRBJ2-3; TRBD2 is a weak D gene call, 5 bases matching. The specimen was peripheral blood. The receptor's source is a woman in her sixties or seventies with COVID-19, enrolled during active disease. The CDR3 reads as follows: CAWSVPGDLTDTQYF. The nucleotide sequence reads as follows: TGTGCCTGGAGTGTACCCGGGGATCTCACAGATACGCAGTATTTT.